The 2 T cell receptor beta chains below all came from one sample that was sequenced in a study of technical replicates of blood from several donors (dated by TCRdb to about 2017). The library came from the immunoSEQ multiplex PCR assay. TCRdb's version of the immuneACCESS table is confined to in-frame rearrangements and falls short of the full clone set. An unresolved V gene accounts for under half of the shortfall where checked; the remainder is of unknown origin. This sample comprises 70,000 to 95,000 clones, around 93% of them detected only once. Of the sample, 0.2% to 0.3% falls within the top ten clones. Sample: T cells isolated from PBMCs. Every receptor here comes from a human donor in good health.

The genes are TRBV27 and TRBJ2-1; TRBD2 matches at 7 bases. Trimming removed 2 bases from V and 2 bases from J; junction bases left unmatched: 6. The CDR3 loop spans 16 amino acids. CDR1 and CDR2 from the germline V gene are MNHEY and SMNVEV (reference sequence). The CDR3 sequence is CASSLREAGTYNEQFF. The CDR3 bases are TGTGCCAGCAGTTTACGGGAGGCAGGTACCTACAATGAGCAGTTCTTC.

V is TRBV5-1 and J is TRBJ2-2, with 14 bases lining up with TRBD2. The germline gives CDR1 SGHRS, CDR2 YFSETQ. V shed 3 bases, J shed 6 bases, and the junction held 13 bases outside the gene matches. The CDR3 contains 19 residues. The CDR3 sequence is CASSWRLAGGPFLSGELFF. The CDR3 nucleotides read TGCGCCAGCAGCTGGAGACTAGCGGGGGGGCCGTTTTTGTCCGGGGAGCTGTTTTTT.